A selection of T cell receptor beta chains follows, all from one sample in a study of T-cell reconstitution after alpha-beta-depleted transplantation in children. TCRdb used MiXCR to reprocess the PCR reads, holding one entry per CDR3 protein. The top ten hold around 4% of the sample, which has some 390,000 distinct CDR3 sequences, around 21% seen once. This specimen consisted of PBMCs from the stem cell graft donor, obtained from the stem cell graft. The receptor source for this set is a human donor who donated a stem cell graft to a child with acute myeloid leukemia. CDR3s include the opening cysteine and the closing phenylalanine or tryptophan. D genes are given only for firm matches. Size tells how often a clone was seen (once, few, many) or the class of an expanded clone, and some rows leave it out.

J: TRBJ2-1; D: .; V: TRBV10-3; size: .; length: 13; CDR3: CAISEAGENEQFF; DNA: TGTGCCATCAGTGAGGCCGGGGAAAATGAGCAGTTCTTC
J: TRBJ2-1; D: TRBD2; V: TRBV7-9; size: few; length: 17; CDR3: CASSPWTSGSSYNEQFF; DNA: TGTGCCAGCAGCCCCTGGACTAGCGGGAGCTCCTACAATGAGCAGTTCTTC
J: TRBJ2-7; D: TRBD2; V: TRBV12-3/TRBV12-4; size: .; length: 15; CDR3: CASNNGASGAGEQYF; DNA: TGTGCCAGCAACAACGGGGCTAGCGGAGCGGGGGAGCAGTACTTC
J: TRBJ2-7; D: TRBD2; V: TRBV6-2/TRBV6-3; size: .; length: 14; CDR3: CASTATSGTEEQYF; DNA: TGTGCCAGCACAGCGACTAGCGGGACGGAAGAGCAGTACTTC
J: TRBJ1-2; D: TRBD1; V: TRBV5-1; size: .; length: 14; CDR3: CASSPAGTGYGYTF; DNA: TGCGCCAGCAGCCCCGCCGGGACAGGGTACGGCTACACCTTC
J: TRBJ2-3; D: TRBD2; V: TRBV20-1; size: many; length: 15; CDR3: CSASRTSVTTDTQYF; DNA: TGCAGTGCTAGTAGGACTAGCGTGACCACAGATACGCAGTATTTT
J: TRBJ2-1; D: TRBD2; V: TRBV7-2; size: few; length: 14; CDR3: CASSRLAVGNEQFF; DNA: TGTGCCAGCAGCCGACTAGCGGTAGGTAATGAGCAGTTCTTC
J: TRBJ2-7; D: TRBD1; V: TRBV30; size: .; length: 15; CDR3: CAWSVGVQGTYEQYF; DNA: TGTGCCTGGAGTGTTGGCGTACAGGGGACCTACGAGCAGTACTTC
J: TRBJ2-5; D: TRBD1; V: TRBV29-1; size: .; length: 13; CDR3: CSVEEGQGETQYF; DNA: TGCAGCGTTGAAGAGGGACAGGGTGAGACCCAGTACTTC
J: TRBJ1-1; D: .; V: TRBV12-3/TRBV12-4; size: .; length: 15; CDR3: CASTGTGDMNTEAFF; DNA: TGTGCCAGCACGGGTACAGGAGACATGAACACTGAAGCTTTCTTT
J: TRBJ2-1; D: .; V: TRBV12-3/TRBV12-4; size: .; length: 12; CDR3: CASRRREREQFF; DNA: TGTGCCAGCAGACGGAGGGAGCGCGAGCAGTTCTTC
J: TRBJ2-7; D: .; V: TRBV5-1; size: many; length: 14; CDR3: CASSPGGQGDEQYF; DNA: TGCGCCAGCAGCCCGGGGGGGCAGGGGGACGAGCAGTACTTC
J: TRBJ1-5; D: .; V: TRBV28; size: .; length: 15; CDR3: CASSKMGQNNQPQHF; DNA: TGTGCCAGCAGTAAGATGGGTCAGAATAATCAGCCCCAGCATTTT
J: TRBJ1-1; D: .; V: TRBV25-1; size: many; length: 16; CDR3: CASSERGGTGNTEAFF; DNA: TGTGCCAGCAGTGAAAGGGGAGGGACGGGGAACACTGAAGCTTTCTTT
J: TRBJ2-1; D: .; V: TRBV29-1; size: .; length: 13; CDR3: CSAEPTGSNEQFF; DNA: TGCAGCGCCGAACCGACAGGAAGCAATGAGCAGTTCTTC
J: TRBJ2-5; D: TRBD2; V: TRBV29-1; size: .; length: 13; CDR3: CSVETGGGETQYF; DNA: TGCAGCGTTGAAACGGGGGGAGGGGAGACCCAGTACTTC
J: TRBJ2-1; D: TRBD1; V: TRBV29-1; size: few; length: 12; CDR3: CSVWTGYNEQFF; DNA: TGCAGCGTCTGGACAGGCTACAATGAGCAGTTCTTC
J: TRBJ2-5; D: TRBD2; V: TRBV6-5; size: many; length: 14; CDR3: CASSYSTSVETQYF; DNA: TGTGCCAGCAGTTACTCGACTAGCGTAGAGACCCAGTACTTC
J: TRBJ2-3; D: .; V: TRBV2; size: once; length: 12; CDR3: CASSDRGNTQYF; DNA: TGTGCCAGCAGCGACCGGGGGAATACGCAGTATTTT
J: TRBJ2-7; D: TRBD1; V: TRBV7-2; size: .; length: 16; CDR3: CASSLSGTGTYYEQYF; DNA: TGTGCCAGCAGCTTATCAGGGACAGGAACCTACTACGAGCAGTACTTC
J: TRBJ2-7; D: TRBD2; V: TRBV6-2/TRBV6-3; size: .; length: 15; CDR3: CASTTWREESYEQYF; DNA: TGTGCCAGCACCACTTGGCGGGAGGAATCCTACGAGCAGTACTTC
J: TRBJ2-5; D: TRBD1; V: TRBV10-3; size: many; length: 12; CDR3: CAISGQGETQYF; DNA: TGTGCCATCAGTGGACAGGGGGAGACCCAGTACTTC
J: TRBJ2-5; D: .; V: TRBV7-2; size: few; length: 15; CDR3: CASSLAGQYQETQYF; DNA: TGTGCCAGCAGCTTAGCAGGGCAGTACCAAGAGACCCAGTACTTC
J: TRBJ2-6; D: .; V: TRBV7-2; size: .; length: 13; CDR3: CASTHSGANVLTF; DNA: TGTGCCAGCACCCACTCTGGGGCCAACGTCCTGACTTTC
J: TRBJ2-7; D: TRBD2; V: TRBV29-1; size: .; length: 16; CDR3: CSVMRGGPGSTYEQYF; DNA: TGCAGCGTTATGCGGGGGGGACCTGGGAGCACCTACGAGCAGTACTTC
J: TRBJ2-7; D: TRBD1; V: TRBV5-1; size: .; length: 15; CDR3: CASSLEGTGPYEQYF; DNA: TGTGCCAGCAGTTTAGAGGGGACAGGGCCCTACGAGCAGTACTTC
J: TRBJ2-7; D: TRBD2; V: TRBV12-3/TRBV12-4; size: .; length: 11; CDR3: CASSTTGTSEF; DNA: TGTGCCAGCAGTACCACCGGGACTAGCGAGTTC
J: TRBJ2-7; D: TRBD2; V: TRBV19; size: few; length: 14; CDR3: CASSPGLAAVEQYF; DNA: TGTGCCAGTAGCCCCGGACTAGCGGCCGTAGAGCAGTACTTC
J: TRBJ2-1; D: .; V: TRBV3-1; size: .; length: 15; CDR3: CASSQVFSSYNEQFF; DNA: TGTGCCAGCAGCCAAGTATTCAGCTCCTACAATGAGCAGTTCTTC
J: TRBJ2-7; D: .; V: TRBV12-3/TRBV12-4; size: many; length: 12; CDR3: CASSLTGLEQYF; DNA: TGTGCCAGCAGTTTAACGGGGCTCGAGCAGTACTTC
J: TRBJ2-1; D: TRBD2; V: TRBV5-1; size: .; length: 16; CDR3: CASSSLAGGSGNEQFF; DNA: TGCGCCAGCAGCTCTCTAGCGGGAGGGTCTGGCAATGAGCAGTTCTTC
J: TRBJ2-3; D: .; V: TRBV24-1; size: few; length: 12; CDR3: CATEGSTDTQYF; DNA: TGTGCCACGGAGGGAAGCACAGATACGCAGTATTTT
J: TRBJ2-7; D: .; V: TRBV5-1; size: few; length: 14; CDR3: CASSFRPESYEQYF; DNA: TGCGCCAGCAGCTTCAGGCCCGAATCCTACGAGCAGTACTTC
J: TRBJ2-1; D: .; V: TRBV5-1; size: few; length: 16; CDR3: CASSLGPGASDNEQFF; DNA: TGCGCCAGCAGCTTGGGTCCAGGGGCGTCGGACAATGAGCAGTTCTTC
J: TRBJ2-1; D: TRBD1; V: TRBV4-1; size: .; length: 16; CDR3: CASSQGTGTPWNEQFF; DNA: TGCGCCAGCAGCCAAGGGACAGGAACCCCATGGAATGAGCAGTTCTTC
J: TRBJ2-3; D: TRBD2; V: TRBV9; size: .; length: 18; CDR3: CASSVDSDVAGVTDTQYF; DNA: TGTGCCAGCAGCGTCGACTCGGATGTAGCGGGAGTGACAGATACGCAGTATTTT
J: TRBJ2-7; D: TRBD1; V: TRBV19; size: .; length: 15; CDR3: CASSISGTGSYEQYF; DNA: TGTGCCAGTAGTATCTCCGGGACAGGGTCCTACGAGCAGTACTTC